The next 21 T cell receptor beta chains were all read from a single sample in a study of cytomegalovirus exposure and HLA in healthy donors. The PCR contained 60 Vbeta and 13 Jbeta primers. Profiling relied on immunoSEQ multiplex PCR, and the TCRdb table lists in-frame clones only, not all of them. The sample consists of 90,000 to 100,000 clones, approximately 66% of them appearing once. Sequenced: PBMCs. Receptor source: a young man in good health and CMV-seronegative.

This clone has a handful of counts. The chain joins TRBV6-6 to TRBJ2-7; 12 positions agree with TRBD1. Trimming removed 2 bases from V and 7 bases from J; junction bases left unmatched: 6. The CDR3 is 15 residues long. Germline CDR1 reads MNHNY; CDR2 reads SVGAGI (reference sequence). The CDR3 reads CASSYPGQGAWEQYF. The CDR3 DNA is TGTGCCAGCAGTTACCCGGGACAGGGGGCGTGGGAGCAGTACTTC.

V is TRBV27 and J is TRBJ1-2, with D possibly TRBD1 on 6 matching bases. The CDR3 covers 16 residues. Deletions cut 6 bases from V and 0 bases from J, with 17 bases between. Germline V gives CDR1 MNHEY, CDR2 SMNVEV (reference sequence). The CDR3 protein is CASSLVAPGANYGYTF. The DNA for the CDR3 is TGTGCCAGCAGCTTAGTGGCGCCAGGGGCTAACTATGGCTACACCTTC.

The genes are TRBV4-3 and TRBJ2-4, with D possibly being TRBD2 (7 bases). The CDR3 totals 15 residues. Between the trimmed V and J ends, which lost 1 base and 8 bases, there was a span of 15 bases. Germline loops: CDR1 LGHNA, CDR2 YSLEER. Here the CDR3 DNA reads TGCGCCAGCAGCCAAGCTAGGGGGGGTGCGGACATTCAGTACTTC. Translated: CASSQARGGADIQYF.

This rearrangement joins TRBV7-8 to TRBJ2-7; no clear D gene. CDR1 and CDR2 from the germline V gene are SGHVS and FQNEAQ. The length of the CDR3 is 13 residues. Trimming took off 0 bases at V and 4 bases at J, with 7 bases between the two ends. CDR3 bases: TGTGCCAGCAGCTTAGCCGGCAGGTACGAGCAGTACTTC. Translation: CASSLAGRYEQYF.

This clone was found a few times. The chain uses TRBV6-5 and TRBJ2-4; D gene ambiguous. The CDR3 has 14 residues. Germline V gene data show CDR1 as MNHEY and CDR2 as SVGAGI. V was pared by 5 bases and J by 0 bases, with 8 bases between. DNA for the CDR3: TGTGCCAGCAGTCCAGACATAGCCAAAAACATTCAGTACTTC. Translating it yields CASSPDIAKNIQYF.

The chain is built from TRBV18 and TRBJ2-7, with TRBD1 matching over 7 bases. CDR1 and CDR2 (germline): KGHSH, LQKENI. The CDR3 consists of 14 residues. V trimming: 6 bases; J trimming: 5 bases; junction bases outside the gene matches: 10. CDR3 region: CASSLKGAMHEQYF. CDR3 coding DNA: TGTGCCAGCTCTCTAAAGGGGGCGATGCACGAGCAGTACTTC.

This sequence joins TRBV7-9 and TRBJ2-5; 10 positions match TRBD2. Trimming took 1 base from V and 4 from J; bases not matched to a gene: 9. The CDR3 loop spans 17 amino acids. In germline, CDR1 is SEHNR, CDR2 FQNEAQ (reference sequence). CDR3 residues: CASSLDQREGSGETQYF. As DNA, the CDR3 is TGTGCCAGCAGCTTAGATCAGCGGGAGGGGTCGGGAGAGACCCAGTACTTC.

This clone has only a few counts. This sequence joins TRBV18 and TRBJ2-1; TRBD2 aligns across 10 bases. Germline-derived CDR1 and CDR2 are KGHSH and LQKENI. The CDR3 spans 16 residues. J lost 3 bases, V lost 2 bases, and 4 bases had no gene match. The CDR3 loop reads CASSPYGLADYNEQFF. DNA of the CDR3: TGTGCCAGCTCACCATACGGACTAGCGGACTACAATGAGCAGTTCTTC.

The chain combines TRBV7-6 with TRBJ2-5, with a possible D match to TRBD2 (6 bases). Looked up from germline, CDR1 is SGHVS and CDR2 is FNYEAQ. The CDR3 runs 15 residues. V lost 4 bases, J lost 11 bases, and 23 bases lay in between. The CDR3 is CASSSDATGVGEQYF. In nucleotides, the CDR3 is TGTGCCAGCAGCTCAGACGCAACGGGAGTTGGGGAGCAGTACTTC.

This chain uses TRBV29-1 with TRBJ2-2; a possible D gene is TRBD1 (6 bases). This CDR3 region has 13 residues. Germline V gene sequence: CDR1 SQVTM, CDR2 ANQGSEA. Trimming took off 5 bases at V and 6 bases at J, with 13 bases between the two ends. The CDR3 is CSVRGWVAGELFF. The DNA of the CDR3 is TGCAGCGTTAGGGGGTGGGTGGCCGGGGAGCTGTTTTTT.

The CDR3 sequence is CASSSWGPRGGTLQETQYF. The CDR3 DNA reads TGTGCCAGCAGCTCCTGGGGGCCACGGGGGGGGACACTCCAAGAGACCCAGTACTTC. J is TRBJ2-5 and V is TRBV5-6; the match to TRBD2 covers 8 bases. Unmatched junction bases numbered 17, after V lost 3 bases and J lost 1 base. Looked up from germline, CDR1 is SGHDT and CDR2 is YYEEEE. This CDR3 spans 19 amino acids.

Only a few counts were recorded for this clone. The chain is built from TRBV28 and TRBJ2-3; TRBD2 matches 10 bases. The V and J ends lost 6 bases and 1 base, in that order; junction bases with no gene match: 19. Per the germline V gene, CDR1 is MDHEN and CDR2 is SYDVKM. The CDR3 spans 20 residues. In DNA, the CDR3 is TGTGCCAGCAGAAACCCCGGGGGACTAGCGCTAAAAGCGGGCACAGATACGCAGTATTTT. It specifies CASRNPGGLALKAGTDTQYF.

The chain joins TRBV2 to TRBJ1-1; D may be TRBD1 (6 bases). The CDR3 runs 12 residues. With 11 bases removed from V and 10 bases from J, the gap between germline ends came to 20 bases. Germline V gene data show CDR1 as SNHLY and CDR2 as FYNNEI. CDR3 sequence: CALLLSQGGAFF. The CDR3 coding sequence is TGTGCCCTCCTTTTGTCACAAGGGGGAGCTTTCTTT.

This chain links TRBV19 with TRBJ2-7, with D hard to call. Deletions cut 7 bases from V and 7 bases from J, with 20 bases between. The CDR3 extends over 14 amino acids. Germline loops: CDR1 LNHDA, CDR2 SQIVND (reference sequence). The CDR3 is CASTLSLWVGEQYF. The CDR3 DNA sequence: TGTGCCAGTACTCTGAGTCTGTGGGTCGGGGAGCAGTACTTC.

Note on this clone: The DNA is omitted, as the CDR3 cannot be located on it reliably, and the CDR3 follows TCRdb's listing. V usage is TRBV19 and J usage is TRBJ2-3; the listed D gene, TRBD1, was not tested against the DNA. The CDR3 spans 15 residues, counting both ends. In germline, CDR1 is LNHDA, CDR2 SQIVND (reference sequence). Here the CDR3 reads CASSILARGADTQYF.

The V and J genes are TRBV19 and TRBJ2-5, with 8 positions matching TRBD1. Per the germline V gene, CDR1 is LNHDA and CDR2 is SQIVND (reference sequence). Unmatched junction bases numbered 13, after V lost 5 bases and J lost 5 bases. There are 16 residues in the CDR3. CDR3 coding DNA: TGTGCCAGTAGTCAGGGGGCGTTTCTCGGTATGGAGACCCAGTACTTC. Translated: CASSQGAFLGMETQYF.

V usage is TRBV5-4 and J usage is TRBJ2-5, with D unclear. From germline, CDR1 is SGHNT and CDR2 YYREEE (reference sequence). Trimming left V 1 base short and J 2 bases short, with 6 bases between. The CDR3 extends over 13 amino acids. CDR3 bases: TGTGCCAGCAGCTTGCCCCCGCAAGAGACCCAGTACTTC. Translated, it gives CASSLPPQETQYF.

V usage is TRBV7-9 and J usage is TRBJ1-4; TRBD1 agrees at 11 bases. The V segment lost 7 bases and the J segment 6 bases; nucleotides outside the gene matches: 7. Germline-derived CDR1 and CDR2 are SEHNR and FQNEAQ (reference sequence). This CDR3 contains 15 residues. The CDR3 sequence: CASTLGTGGDEKLFF. Here the CDR3 DNA reads TGTGCCAGCACTCTCGGGACAGGGGGTGATGAAAAACTGTTTTTT. The full variable domain, completed using reference TRBV7-9 and TRBJ1-4, is DTGVSQNPRHKITKRGQNVTFRCDPISEHNRLYWYRQTLGQGPEFLTYFQNEAQLEKSRLLSDRFSAERPKGSFSTLEIQRTEQGDSAMYLCASTLGTGGDEKLFFGSGTQLSVL.

Relative to its sample, this clone is large. J is TRBJ1-4 and V is TRBV29-1; weak D call: TRBD1 (5 bases). Per the germline V gene, CDR1 is SQVTM and CDR2 is ANQGSEA. The CDR3 runs 13 residues. V lost 7 bases, J lost 8 bases, and 17 bases lay in between. The DNA of the CDR3 is TGCAGCGCCAGGGCGGGATTTAGAGAAAAACTGTTTTTT. It is translated as CSARAGFREKLFF.

In its sample, this clone was seen once. V is TRBV9 and J is TRBJ1-5; D is unresolved. The CDR3 has 13 amino acids. Per the germline V gene, CDR1 is SGDLS and CDR2 is YYNGEE. Trimming took off 0 bases at V and 3 bases at J, with 4 bases between the two ends. Here the CDR3 reads CASSVELNQPQHF. In DNA, the CDR3 is TGTGCCAGCAGCGTAGAACTCAATCAGCCCCAGCATTTT.

This clone was counted only a few times. The J gene is TRBJ1-2, the V gene TRBV30, with TRBD1 identical over 8 bases. Germline lookup yields CDR1 GTSNPN and CDR2 SVGIG (reference sequence). J gave up 4 bases and V 5 bases, and 6 bases lay outside the gene matches. CDR3 size: 13 residues. CDR3 sequence reads: CAWGRDRPYGYTF. DNA of the CDR3: TGTGCCTGGGGACGGGACAGGCCCTATGGCTACACCTTC.